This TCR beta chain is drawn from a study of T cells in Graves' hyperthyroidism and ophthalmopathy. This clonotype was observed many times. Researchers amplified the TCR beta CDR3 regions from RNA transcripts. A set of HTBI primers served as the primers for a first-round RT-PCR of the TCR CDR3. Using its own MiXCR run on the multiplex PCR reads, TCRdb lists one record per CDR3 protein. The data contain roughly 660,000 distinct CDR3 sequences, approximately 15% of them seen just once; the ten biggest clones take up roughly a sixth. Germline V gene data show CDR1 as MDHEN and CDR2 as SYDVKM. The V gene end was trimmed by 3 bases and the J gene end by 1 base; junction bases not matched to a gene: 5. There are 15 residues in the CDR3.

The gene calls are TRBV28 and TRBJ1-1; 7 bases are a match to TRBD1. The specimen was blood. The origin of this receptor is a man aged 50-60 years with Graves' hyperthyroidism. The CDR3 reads CASSFGTAPNTEAFF. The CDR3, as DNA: TGTGCCAGCAGTTTCGGGACAGCTCCGAACACTGAAGCTTTCTTT.